The sequence of this T cell receptor (beta chain) was determined in a study of blood T cell repertoires in COVID-19. This clone was detected once. The protocol was immunoSEQ multiplex PCR, while the TCRdb copy is restricted to in-frame clones and leaves out a portion. The sample lists approximately 52,000 clones, 65% to 90% occurring once. Germline V gene sequence: CDR1 SNHLY, CDR2 FYNNEI. V was pared by 6 bases and J by 5 bases, with 6 bases of the junction left unmatched. The CDR3 totals 14 residues. The origin of this receptor is a human donor in a cohort sampled during active COVID-19. Sequenced: peripheral blood. The V and J genes are TRBV2 and TRBJ2-7; 11 nucleotides match TRBD2. The CDR3 loop reads CASRQLAGVHEQYF. The DNA of the CDR3 is TGTGCCAGCAGGCAACTAGCGGGAGTGCACGAGCAGTACTTC.